Reported below is one T cell receptor (beta chain). This sample is part of a study of blood T cell repertoires in COVID-19. Study-wide background: The analysed material was cDNA or gDNA that came from T cells, B-cell-depleted T cells, or PBMCs.

Seattle patients were enrolled while actively infected and followed longitudinally. Germline assignment: CDR1 LNHDA and CDR2 SQIVND (reference sequence). V gave up 4 bases and J gave up 2 bases, with 9 bases separating them. CDR3 length equals 14 residues. Using immunoSEQ multiplex PCR, the repertoire was profiled, and TCRdb retains in-frame clones only, with some absent. The table lists fewer than 350,000 clones, roughly nine tenths of them singletons. Source material: peripheral blood. The rearrangement joins TRBV19 to TRBJ1-5; D is possibly TRBD1 (5 bases). This receptor was identified in a woman in her 30s with COVID-19, enrolled during active disease. This chain's CDR3 is CASSTGSGNQPQHF. CDR3 DNA: TGTGCCAGTAGTACAGGGTCGGGCAATCAGCCCCAGCATTTT.